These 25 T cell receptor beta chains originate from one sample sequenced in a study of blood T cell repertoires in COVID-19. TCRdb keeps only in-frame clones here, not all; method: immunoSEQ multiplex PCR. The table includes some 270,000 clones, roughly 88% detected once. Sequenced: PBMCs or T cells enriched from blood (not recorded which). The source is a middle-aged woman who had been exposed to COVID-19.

The CDR3 coding sequence is TGTGCCAGCAGTCGGGACAGGATAATGAACACTGAAGCTTTCTTT. Encoded protein: CASSRDRIMNTEAFF. The chain joins TRBV7-2 to TRBJ1-1; TRBD1 matches at 8 bases. The J segment lost 0 bases and the V segment lost 6 bases, leaving 6 bases of the junction unmatched. CDR1 and CDR2 from the germline V gene are SGHTA and FQGNSA. The CDR3 runs 15 residues.

The CDR3 sequence is CATSQGYDWNQPQHF. CDR3 bases: TGTGCCACCAGTCAGGGATATGATTGGAATCAGCCCCAGCATTTT. This chain connects TRBV24-1 to TRBJ1-5, with D tentatively TRBD1 (5 bases). From germline, CDR1 is KGHDR and CDR2 SFDVKD. Trimming pared 6 bases from V and 4 bases from J, leaving 15 bases between. The CDR3 has 15 residues.

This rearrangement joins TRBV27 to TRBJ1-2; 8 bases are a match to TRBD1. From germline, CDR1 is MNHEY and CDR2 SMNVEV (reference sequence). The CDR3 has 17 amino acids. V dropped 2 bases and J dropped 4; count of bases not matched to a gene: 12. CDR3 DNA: TGTGCCAGCAGTTTAACCCGTGGACAGGGAGAGGGCTATGGCTACACCTTC. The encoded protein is CASSLTRGQGEGYGYTF.

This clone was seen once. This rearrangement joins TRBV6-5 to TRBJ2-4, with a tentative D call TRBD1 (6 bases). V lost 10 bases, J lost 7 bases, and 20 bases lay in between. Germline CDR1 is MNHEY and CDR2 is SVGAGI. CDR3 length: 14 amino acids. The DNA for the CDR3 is TGTGCCATACAGGACAGCCCGACCTTGAACATTCAGTACTTC. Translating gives CAIQDSPTLNIQYF.

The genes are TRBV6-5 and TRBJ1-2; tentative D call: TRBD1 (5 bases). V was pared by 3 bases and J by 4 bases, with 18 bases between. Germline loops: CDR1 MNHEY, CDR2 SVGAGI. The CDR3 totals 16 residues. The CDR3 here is CASSYSSRGSAYGYTF. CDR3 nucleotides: TGTGCCAGCAGTTATTCAAGTCGGGGGTCTGCCTATGGCTACACCTTC.

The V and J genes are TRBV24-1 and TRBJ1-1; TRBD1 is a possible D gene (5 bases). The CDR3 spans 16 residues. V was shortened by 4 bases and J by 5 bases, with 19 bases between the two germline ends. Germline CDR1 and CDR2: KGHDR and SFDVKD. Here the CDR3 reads CATSEGTSTVGTEAFF. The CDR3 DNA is TGTGCCACCAGTGAAGGGACTTCAACGGTAGGTACTGAAGCTTTCTTT.

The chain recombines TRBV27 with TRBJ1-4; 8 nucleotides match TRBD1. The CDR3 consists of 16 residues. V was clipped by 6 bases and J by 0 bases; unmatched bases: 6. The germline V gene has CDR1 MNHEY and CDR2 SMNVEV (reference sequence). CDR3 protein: CASSPGQDTTNEKLFF. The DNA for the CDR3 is TGTGCCAGCAGCCCGGGACAGGACACAACTAATGAAAAACTGTTTTTT.

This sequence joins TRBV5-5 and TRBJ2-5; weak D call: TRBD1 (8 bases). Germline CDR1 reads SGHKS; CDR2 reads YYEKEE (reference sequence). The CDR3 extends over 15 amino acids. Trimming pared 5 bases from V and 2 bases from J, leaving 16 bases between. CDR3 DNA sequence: TGTGCCAGCAGACGGACAGGGAGGGGGCAAGAGACCCAGTACTTC. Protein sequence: CASRRTGRGQETQYF. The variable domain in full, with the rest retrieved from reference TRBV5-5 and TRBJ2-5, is DAGVTQSPTHLIKTRGQQVTLRCSPISGHKSVSWYQQVLGQGPQFIFQYYEKEERGRGNFPDRFSARQFPNYSSELNVNALLLGDSALYLCASRRTGRGQETQYFGPGTRLLVL.

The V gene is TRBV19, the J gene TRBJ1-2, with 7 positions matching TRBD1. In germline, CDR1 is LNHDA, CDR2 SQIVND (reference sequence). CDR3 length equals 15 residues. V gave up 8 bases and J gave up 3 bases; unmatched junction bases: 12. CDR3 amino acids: CASGALTQGYYGYTF. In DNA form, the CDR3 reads TGTGCCAGTGGGGCCCTGACACAGGGGTACTATGGCTACACCTTC.

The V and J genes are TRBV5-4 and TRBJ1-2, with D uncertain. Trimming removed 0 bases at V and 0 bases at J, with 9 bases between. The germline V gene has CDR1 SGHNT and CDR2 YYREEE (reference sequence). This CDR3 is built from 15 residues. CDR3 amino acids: CASSLVQQANYGYTF. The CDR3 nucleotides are TGTGCCAGCAGCTTGGTACAGCAAGCTAACTATGGCTACACCTTC.

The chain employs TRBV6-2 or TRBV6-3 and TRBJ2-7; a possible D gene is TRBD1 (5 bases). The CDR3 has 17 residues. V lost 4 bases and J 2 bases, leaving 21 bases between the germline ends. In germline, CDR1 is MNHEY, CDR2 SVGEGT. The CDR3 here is CASSSRRAMSGAYEQYF. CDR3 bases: TGTGCCAGCAGTTCCCGCAGGGCTATGAGTGGGGCCTACGAGCAGTACTTC.

Written as DNA, the CDR3 is TGTGCCAGCAGCCGCGGGGCCCGGCAAAACACTGAAGCTTTCTTT. Protein product: CASSRGARQNTEAFF. The V call is TRBV5-6, the J call TRBJ1-1; a weak D match, TRBD1 (5 bases). Germline-derived CDR1 and CDR2 are SGHDT and YYEEEE. The CDR3 totals 15 residues. V gave up 4 bases and J gave up 2 bases, with 15 bases separating them.

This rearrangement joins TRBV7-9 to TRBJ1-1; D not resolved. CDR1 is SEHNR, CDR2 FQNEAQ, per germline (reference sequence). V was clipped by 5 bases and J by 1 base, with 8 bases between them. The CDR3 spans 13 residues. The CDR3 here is CASSRTRNTEAFF. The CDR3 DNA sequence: TGTGCCAGCAGCCGTACGAGGAACACTGAAGCTTTCTTT. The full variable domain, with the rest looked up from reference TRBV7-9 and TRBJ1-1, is DTGVSQNPRHKITKRGQNVTFRCDPISEHNRLYWYRQTLGQGPEFLTYFQNEAQLEKSRLLSDRFSAERPKGSFSTLEIQRTEQGDSAMYLCASSRTRNTEAFFGQGTRLTVV.

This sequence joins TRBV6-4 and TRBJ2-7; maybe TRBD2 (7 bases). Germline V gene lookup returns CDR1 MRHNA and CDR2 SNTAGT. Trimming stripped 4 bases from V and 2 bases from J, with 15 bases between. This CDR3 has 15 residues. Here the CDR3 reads CASSGEGGPTYEQYF. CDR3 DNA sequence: TGTGCCAGCAGTGGGGAGGGGGGACCGACCTACGAGCAGTACTTC.

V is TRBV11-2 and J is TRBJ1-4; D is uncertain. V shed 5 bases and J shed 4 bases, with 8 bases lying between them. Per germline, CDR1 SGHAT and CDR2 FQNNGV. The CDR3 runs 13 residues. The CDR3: CASSEVFNEKLFF. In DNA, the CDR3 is TGTGCCAGCAGCGAGGTTTTTAATGAAAAACTGTTTTTT.

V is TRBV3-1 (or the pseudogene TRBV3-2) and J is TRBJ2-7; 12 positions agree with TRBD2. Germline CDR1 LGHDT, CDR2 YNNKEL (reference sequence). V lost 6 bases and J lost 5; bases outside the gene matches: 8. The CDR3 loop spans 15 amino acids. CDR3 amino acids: CASSTLAGGFNEQYF. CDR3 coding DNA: TGTGCCAGCAGTACTCTAGCGGGGGGGTTCAACGAGCAGTACTTC.

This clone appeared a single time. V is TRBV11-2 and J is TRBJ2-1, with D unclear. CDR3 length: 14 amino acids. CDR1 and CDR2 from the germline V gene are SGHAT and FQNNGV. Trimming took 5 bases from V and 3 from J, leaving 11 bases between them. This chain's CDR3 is CASSERWSYNEQFF. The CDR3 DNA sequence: TGTGCCAGCAGCGAGAGGTGGAGCTACAATGAGCAGTTCTTC.

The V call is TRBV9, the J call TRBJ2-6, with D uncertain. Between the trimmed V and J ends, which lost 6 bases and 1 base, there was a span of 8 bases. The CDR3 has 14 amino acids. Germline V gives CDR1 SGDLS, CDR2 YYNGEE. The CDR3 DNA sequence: TGTGCCAGCACCCCCACATCTGGGGCCAACGTCCTGACTTTC. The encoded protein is CASTPTSGANVLTF.

The CDR3 loop is CASSPPTSKGPTDTQYF. Written as DNA, the CDR3 is TGTGCCAGTAGCCCTCCGACTAGCAAGGGGCCCACAGATACGCAGTATTTT. This chain connects TRBV19 to TRBJ2-3; 7 nucleotides match TRBD2. Unmatched junction bases numbered 14, after V lost 6 bases and J lost 2 bases. There are 17 residues in the CDR3. CDR1 and CDR2 (germline): LNHDA, SQIVND (reference sequence). Variable domain in full (rest from reference TRBV19 and TRBJ2-3): DGGITQSPKYLFRKEGQNVTLSCEQNLNHDAMYWYRQDPGQGLRLIYYSQIVNDFQKGDIAEGYSVSREKKESFPLTVTSAQKNPTAFYLCASSPPTSKGPTDTQYFGPGTRLTVL.

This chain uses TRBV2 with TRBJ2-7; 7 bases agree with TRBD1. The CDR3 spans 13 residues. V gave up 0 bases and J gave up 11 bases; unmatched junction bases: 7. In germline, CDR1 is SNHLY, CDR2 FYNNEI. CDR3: CASSEARQGWEYV. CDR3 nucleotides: TGTGCCAGCAGTGAAGCACGACAGGGTTGGGAGTACGTC.

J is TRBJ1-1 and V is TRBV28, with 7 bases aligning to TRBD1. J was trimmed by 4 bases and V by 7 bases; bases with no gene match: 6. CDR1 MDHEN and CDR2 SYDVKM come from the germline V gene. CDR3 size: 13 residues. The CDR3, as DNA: TGTGCCAGCATAGGGGGCTTAGGCACTGAAGCTTTCTTT. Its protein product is CASIGGLGTEAFF.

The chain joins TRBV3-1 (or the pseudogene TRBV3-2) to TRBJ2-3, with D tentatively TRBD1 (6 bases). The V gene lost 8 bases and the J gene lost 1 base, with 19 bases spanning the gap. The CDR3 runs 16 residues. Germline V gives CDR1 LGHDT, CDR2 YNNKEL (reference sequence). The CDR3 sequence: CASSPFLAGGTDTQYF. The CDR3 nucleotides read TGTGCCAGCTCCCCGTTCCTGGCAGGGGGCACAGATACGCAGTATTTT.

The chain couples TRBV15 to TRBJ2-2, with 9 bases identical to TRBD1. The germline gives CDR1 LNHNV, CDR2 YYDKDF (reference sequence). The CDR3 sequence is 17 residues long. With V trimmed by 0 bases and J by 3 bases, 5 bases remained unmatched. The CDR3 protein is CATSREMGQGDTGELFF. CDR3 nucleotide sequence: TGTGCCACCAGCAGAGAAATGGGACAGGGCGACACCGGGGAGCTGTTTTTT.

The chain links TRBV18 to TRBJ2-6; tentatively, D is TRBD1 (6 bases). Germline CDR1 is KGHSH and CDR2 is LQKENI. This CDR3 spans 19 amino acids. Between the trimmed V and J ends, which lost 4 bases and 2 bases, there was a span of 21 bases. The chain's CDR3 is CASSLYTLPGTTGANVLTF. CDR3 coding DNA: TGTGCCAGCTCACTATACACTTTACCCGGGACAACTGGGGCCAACGTCCTGACTTTC.

The CDR3 region has the DNA TGTGCCAGCACCTGGGGGCAGGGGATAAATAATGAGCAGTTCTTC. It yields the protein CASTWGQGINNEQFF. The chain carries TRBV6-5 and TRBJ2-1; D is possibly TRBD1 (6 bases). This CDR3 has 15 amino acids. Germline lookup yields CDR1 MNHEY and CDR2 SVGAGI. V was clipped by 7 bases and J by 7 bases, with 20 bases between them.